These 28 T cell receptor beta chains were all obtained from the same sample, sequenced in a study of blood T cell repertoires in COVID-19. Libraries were prepared by immunoSEQ multiplex PCR; TCRdb keeps only in-frame clonotypes and omits some of them. The sample lists 390,000 or so clones, around 87% occurring once. Sequencing was carried out using peripheral blood. These receptors came from a woman between 25 and 40 years old with COVID-19, enrolled during active disease.

The rearrangement links TRBV2 to TRBJ1-1; 8 bases fit TRBD1. The length of the CDR3 is 15 residues. With 5 bases clipped from V and 0 bases from J, the junction kept 5 bases outside the gene matches. CDR1 is SNHLY and CDR2 is FYNNEI in the germline V gene. CDR3 sequence: CASSWQGAVNTEAFF. CDR3 sequence (DNA): TGTGCCAGCAGTTGGCAGGGGGCGGTGAACACTGAAGCTTTCTTT.

This rearrangement joins TRBV30 to TRBJ1-3; D call uncertain. V lost 4 bases and J lost 0, with 10 bases in between. CDR3 length: 14 residues. CDR1 and CDR2 from the germline V gene are GTSNPN and SVGIG (reference sequence). CDR3 residues: CAWNWAFSGNTIYF. Here the CDR3 DNA reads TGTGCCTGGAACTGGGCCTTCTCTGGAAACACCATATATTTT.

As concerns this clone: This CDR3 is also generated by other DNA sequences in the sample. This chain joins TRBV19 and TRBJ2-3; TRBD1 matches at 9 bases. V trimming: 6 bases; J trimming: 3 bases; junction bases outside the gene matches: 4. The CDR3 is made up of 14 amino acids. The germline gives CDR1 LNHDA, CDR2 SQIVND (reference sequence). CDR3 amino acids: CASRTGGGTDTQYF. The DNA for the CDR3 is TGTGCCAGTAGGACAGGGGGAGGGACAGATACGCAGTATTTT.

V gene TRBV5-4 combines with J gene TRBJ2-1, with 8 bases lining up with TRBD2. Germline-derived CDR1 and CDR2 are SGHNT and YYREEE (reference sequence). CDR3 length: 14 amino acids. V gave up 4 bases and J gave up 6 bases; unmatched junction bases: 6. The CDR3 nucleotides are TGTGCCAGCAGCCCTAGGACTAGCAGCAATGAGCAGTTCTTC. This sequence encodes CASSPRTSSNEQFF.

The chain has TRBV3-1 (or the pseudogene TRBV3-2) and TRBJ2-5, with TRBD1 as a possible D gene (6 bases). V lost 4 bases and J 4 bases, leaving 16 bases between the germline ends. CDR1 is LGHDT, CDR2 YNNKEL, per germline (reference sequence). This CDR3 has 15 amino acids. In nucleotides, the CDR3 is TGTGCCAGCAGCCGGATACACAGGGTTGGAGAGACCCAGTACTTC. Protein: CASSRIHRVGETQYF.

V and J are TRBV2 and TRBJ2-3, with 9 nucleotides matching TRBD1. The V and J ends lost 11 bases and 2 bases, in that order; junction bases with no gene match: 8. Germline assignment: CDR1 SNHLY and CDR2 FYNNEI. The CDR3 sequence is 14 residues long. The CDR3 bases are TGTGCCGGGCTCCGGGACAGGGCCACAGATACGCAGTATTTT. Protein: CAGLRDRATDTQYF.

The chain is built from TRBV12-1 and TRBJ1-5; the DNA was not used to check the table's D call, TRBD1. TRBV12-1 is assigned pseudogene status. This CDR3 comprises 17 residues. The DNA of the CDR3 is TGTGCCAGCAGCGCCGCCCCCGGGACAGGGTCTTTTCAGCCCCAGCATTTT. Translating it yields CASSAAPGTGSFQPQHF.

The chain recombines TRBV28 with TRBJ1-5; no clear D gene. Germline V CDR1 and CDR2: MDHEN, SYDVKM. Trimming took off 10 bases at V and 2 bases at J, with 9 bases between the two ends. This CDR3 has 12 residues. The CDR3 reads CATSSGNQPQHF. The CDR3 nucleotides are TGTGCCACCTCCTCGGGCAATCAGCCCCAGCATTTT.

This chain links TRBV7-2 with TRBJ2-3, with D uncertain. CDR3 length equals 14 residues. Germline V CDR1 and CDR2: SGHTA, FQGNSA. Trimming shortened V by 5 bases and J by 0 bases, and 9 bases separated the two germline ends. CDR3 amino acids: CASSTNRSTDTQYF. The CDR3 DNA follows: TGTGCCAGCAGCACAAACAGAAGCACAGATACGCAGTATTTT.

The chain carries TRBV4-1 and TRBJ1-6; 11 bases agree with TRBD1. CDR1 is MGHRA and CDR2 is YSYEKL in the germline V gene. The junction had 11 bases not matched to a gene; V was cut back by 6 bases and J by 7 bases. This CDR3 is built from 17 residues. The chain's CDR3 is CASRIWTGGGRNSPLHF. The DNA of the CDR3 is TGCGCCAGCAGAATATGGACAGGGGGCGGAAGGAATTCACCCCTCCACTTT.

This sequence joins TRBV24-1 and TRBJ2-2, with a possible D match to TRBD1 (5 bases). V shed 2 bases and J shed 6 bases, with 12 bases lying between them. The CDR3 runs to 15 residues. Germline lookup yields CDR1 KGHDR and CDR2 SFDVKD. CDR3 bases: TGTGCCACCAGTGATTCGACAGAAATCGCCGGGGAGCTGTTTTTT. It specifies CATSDSTEIAGELFF.

The gene calls are TRBV25-1 and TRBJ2-1; D might be TRBD1 (7 bases). Trimming shortened V by 4 bases and J by 9 bases, and 16 bases separated the two germline ends. The CDR3 is made up of 14 amino acids. CDR1 is MGHDK and CDR2 is SYGVNS in the germline V gene. The CDR3 spells CASSARGVSGEQFF. In nucleotides, the CDR3 is TGTGCCAGCAGTGCCAGGGGGGTATCCGGTGAGCAGTTCTTC.

This chain links TRBV2 with TRBJ2-5; 7 nucleotides agree with TRBD2. The CDR3 length is 15 residues. The trim removed 5 bases at V and 5 bases at J, leaving 11 bases unmatched. Germline lookup yields CDR1 SNHLY and CDR2 FYNNEI. CDR3 in DNA: TGTGCCAGCAGTAAACCAGCGGGACGGACGGAGACCCAGTACTTC. As protein: CASSKPAGRTETQYF.

This rearrangement joins TRBV5-1 to TRBJ1-2; possible D gene TRBD1, 5 bases. Deletions cut 0 bases from V and 3 bases from J, with 9 bases between. The CDR3 runs 14 residues. CDR1 is SGHRS, CDR2 YFSETQ, per germline. CDR3 coding DNA: TGCGCCAGCAGCTTGGACGGCAGGGACTATGGCTACACCTTC. Protein product: CASSLDGRDYGYTF.

V gene TRBV30 combines with J gene TRBJ1-5, with 7 bases lining up with TRBD1. Germline V CDR1 and CDR2: GTSNPN, SVGIG (reference sequence). The CDR3 is made up of 15 amino acids. Trimming at V came to 0 bases and at J to 1 base, leaving 3 bases not matched to a gene. The CDR3 bases are TGTGCCTGGAGTGTAAAGGGGGCCAGCAATCAGCCCCAGCATTTT. Translation: CAWSVKGASNQPQHF. The full variable domain, rest sourced from reference TRBV30 and TRBJ1-5, is SQTIHQWPATLVQPVGSPLSLECTVEGTSNPNLYWYRQAAGRGLQLLFYSVGIGQISSEVPQNLSASRPQDRQFILSSKKLLLSDSGFYLCAWSVKGASNQPQHFGDGTRLSIL.

The V gene is TRBV30, the J gene TRBJ2-5; 9 positions agree with TRBD2. The CDR3 runs 15 residues. CDR1 is GTSNPN and CDR2 is SVGIG in the germline V gene (reference sequence). The J segment lost 4 bases and the V segment lost 3 bases, leaving 9 bases of the junction unmatched. Here the CDR3 DNA reads TGTGCCTGGAGACCTCTAGCGGGAAGGGGAGAGACCCAGTACTTC. This gives the protein CAWRPLAGRGETQYF.

The chain is built from TRBV6-5 and TRBJ2-7; TRBD2 matches 12 bases. The V segment lost 8 bases and the J segment 2 bases; nucleotides outside the gene matches: 4. Germline V gene data show CDR1 as MNHEY and CDR2 as SVGAGI. The CDR3 is made up of 14 amino acids. The CDR3 loop reads CASLRTSGAYEQYF. The CDR3 nucleotides read TGTGCCAGCCTCCGGACTAGCGGGGCCTACGAGCAGTACTTC.

CDR3 in amino acids: CASSLSPGRGTQYF. The CDR3, as DNA: TGTGCCAGCTCCTTAAGCCCCGGGAGAGGGACCCAGTACTTC. This sequence joins TRBV2 and TRBJ2-5, with a tentative D call TRBD2 (6 bases). The CDR3 has 14 residues. Germline V gene sequence: CDR1 SNHLY, CDR2 FYNNEI. With 8 bases removed from V and 7 bases from J, the gap between germline ends came to 20 bases.

CDR3 in amino acids: CATSDLRQGTNVLTF. CDR3 bases: TGTGCCACCAGTGATCTTAGGCAGGGCACCAACGTCCTGACTTTC. J is TRBJ2-6 and V is TRBV24-1, with D tentatively TRBD1 (5 bases). The CDR3 totals 15 residues. The V gene's germline CDR1 is KGHDR and CDR2 SFDVKD. Trimming took 3 bases from V and 8 from J, leaving 13 bases between them.

The genes are TRBV10-1 and TRBJ1-4; the D gene is possibly TRBD1 (6 bases). The germline CDR1 and CDR2 sequences are WNHNN and SYGVQD (reference sequence). The CDR3 runs 13 residues. Trimming removed 6 bases at V and 5 bases at J, with 10 bases between. The CDR3 DNA sequence: TGCGCCAGCAGCGGACAGCTAAATGAAAAACTGTTTTTT. This codes for CASSGQLNEKLFF.

V gene TRBV19 combines with J gene TRBJ1-5, with 9 bases matching TRBD1. Germline V gene sequence: CDR1 LNHDA, CDR2 SQIVND (reference sequence). The CDR3 has 18 residues. The V and J ends lost 8 bases and 2 bases, in that order; junction bases with no gene match: 16. CDR3 loop: CASASRGTGTLGNQPQHF. The CDR3 DNA is TGTGCCAGTGCTTCGAGAGGGACAGGGACCCTGGGCAATCAGCCCCAGCATTTT.

The J gene is TRBJ2-3, the V gene TRBV3-1 (or the pseudogene TRBV3-2); D may be TRBD2 (7 bases). There are 15 residues in the CDR3. With 1 base removed from V and 6 bases from J, the gap between germline ends came to 14 bases. CDR1 and CDR2 (germline): LGHDT, YNNKEL (reference sequence). In DNA form, the CDR3 reads TGTGCCAGCAGCCAAGGGGGGGGGCGCATGGATACGCAGTATTTT. It codes for CASSQGGGRMDTQYF.

V is TRBV12-3 or TRBV12-4 and J is TRBJ2-2, with D unresolved. The CDR3 contains 13 residues. Trimming shortened V by 3 bases and J by 4 bases, and 6 bases separated the two germline ends. The CDR3 is CASSLASTGELFF. For the CDR3, the DNA is TGTGCCAGCAGTTTGGCCAGCACCGGGGAGCTGTTTTTT.

The chain is built from TRBV30 and TRBJ2-2; TRBD2 matches at 9 bases. CDR1 GTSNPN and CDR2 SVGIG come from the germline V gene (reference sequence). V trimming: 3 bases; J trimming: 2 bases; junction bases outside the gene matches: 4. This CDR3 comprises 15 residues. CDR3: CAWSLGLANTGELFF. As DNA, the CDR3 is TGTGCCTGGAGCTTGGGACTAGCAAACACCGGGGAGCTGTTTTTT.

This clone turned up a few times. V usage is TRBV30 and J usage is TRBJ1-6, with 9 bases lining up with TRBD1. The germline V gene encodes CDR1 GTSNPN and CDR2 SVGIG (reference sequence). This CDR3 is built from 12 residues. The trim removed 5 bases at V and 10 bases at J, leaving 3 bases unmatched. The chain's CDR3 is CAWGTGRSPLHF. The CDR3 nucleotides are TGTGCCTGGGGGACAGGGAGGTCACCCCTCCACTTT.

The chain combines TRBV7-9 with TRBJ2-7; 11 bases map to TRBD1. V trimming: 5 bases; J trimming: 6 bases; junction bases outside the gene matches: 6. Germline CDR1 and CDR2: SEHNR and FQNEAQ (reference sequence). This CDR3 comprises 14 residues. CDR3: CASSQDRGLSEQYF. The CDR3 region has the DNA TGTGCCAGCAGCCAGGACAGGGGGCTTTCCGAGCAGTACTTC.

The chain carries TRBV30 and TRBJ2-7; weak D call: TRBD1 (5 bases). Germline V gene data show CDR1 as GTSNPN and CDR2 as SVGIG (reference sequence). The V end lost 3 bases, the J end lost 6 bases, and 15 bases lay between the germline ends. The CDR3 sequence is 13 residues long. CDR3 region: CAWSRQLGLEQYF. CDR3 in DNA: TGTGCCTGGAGCCGCCAGTTGGGGCTCGAGCAGTACTTC. Full variable domain (outside the CDR3, taken from reference TRBV30 and TRBJ2-7): SQTIHQWPATLVQPVGSPLSLECTVEGTSNPNLYWYRQAAGRGLQLLFYSVGIGQISSEVPQNLSASRPQDRQFILSSKKLLLSDSGFYLCAWSRQLGLEQYFGPGTRLTVT.

Of note for this clone: Other DNA variants within this sample encode the same CDR3. The chain is built from TRBV7-9 and TRBJ2-2; D perhaps matches TRBD2 (5 bases). This CDR3 region has 14 residues. Per the germline V gene, CDR1 is SEHNR and CDR2 is FQNEAQ (reference sequence). Deletions cut 5 bases from V and 2 bases from J, with 9 bases between. The CDR3 DNA reads TGTGCCAGCAGCCTGAGCGGAAACACCGGGGAGCTGTTTTTT. Translating gives CASSLSGNTGELFF.